This T cell receptor (beta chain) was documented in a study of beta chain features in type 1 diabetes. About the research overall: Patients did not differ from healthy donors in age, gender or cell yield. Summed over all samples, the examined sorted cells came to fewer than 120 million.

The investigators reverse transcribed all of the isolated RNA, so they sequenced expressed TCRB transcripts. Repertoires were generated with immunoSEQ multiplex PCR, while TCRdb's copy carries only in-frame clones and drops some. The sample records tens of thousands of clones, roughly 34% being singletons. Study conclusions and caveats: There was a moderate but significant shortening of TCRB CDR3s in all four CD4+ subsets of Type 1 diabetes patients.

Comment on this clone: Its specificity is not known.

This CDR3 region has 15 residues. Germline values: CDR1 SGHTA, CDR2 FQGTGA. V lost 5 bases and J lost 5; bases outside the gene matches: 7. The chain recombines TRBV7-3 with TRBJ2-5; 11 bases fit TRBD2. The sample taken for sequencing was stem cell memory CD4+ T cells from blood. This clonotype was obtained from a woman between 18 and 30 years old in good health. The CDR3 DNA follows: TGTGCCAGCAGCCCTCGACTAGCGGGGTTGGAGACCCAGTACTTC. Translating it yields CASSPRLAGLETQYF.